The 18 T cell receptor beta chains listed next were all sequenced from one sample in a study of identical twins. TCRdb analysed the 5' RACE reads with MiXCR anew, one entry per CDR3 protein. The sample consists of about 260,000 distinct CDR3 sequences, approximately 7% of them appearing once. This sample was shared with a second study, whose subject was yellow fever vaccine responses in identical twins.

The sample consisted of memory (CD45RO+) T cells sorted from blood. These receptors were taken from a woman younger than 35 in good health.

In its sample, this clonotype was seen a few times. V gene TRBV5-6 combines with J gene TRBJ2-4, with TRBD1 matching over 8 bases. Germline CDR1 and CDR2: SGHDT and YYEEEE. The CDR3 is 15 amino acids. V shed 3 bases, J shed 5 bases, and the junction held 7 bases outside the gene matches. CDR3 protein: CASSSLGTGENIQYF. CDR3 DNA: TGTGCCAGCAGCTCGCTAGGGACAGGAGAAAACATTCAGTACTTC.

This clonotype has just a few counts. This chain links TRBV2 with TRBJ2-5, with D possibly being TRBD1 or TRBD2 (6 bases each). CDR1 SNHLY and CDR2 FYNNEI come from the germline V gene. This CDR3 region has 16 residues. V gave up 5 bases and J gave up 4 bases, with 20 bases separating them. This chain's CDR3 is CASSSLGGGGRETQYF. CDR3 coding DNA: TGTGCCAGCAGTTCCCTCGGAGGAGGGGGGCGAGAGACCCAGTACTTC.

This clonotype was counted at least ten times. The chain combines TRBV7-8 with TRBJ1-5, with D maybe TRBD1 (6 bases). The CDR3 runs 16 residues. The germline gives CDR1 SGHVS, CDR2 FQNEAQ. V lost 1 base, J lost 1 base, and 11 bases lay in between. CDR3 residues: CASSLEQGRSNQPQHF. CDR3 DNA: TGTGCCAGCAGCTTAGAACAGGGAAGAAGCAATCAGCCCCAGCATTTT.

This clonotype has at least ten counts. This sequence joins TRBV20-1 and TRBJ2-6; D possibly uses TRBD1 or TRBD2 (5 bases each). In germline, CDR1 is DFQATT, CDR2 SNEGSKA (reference sequence). V gave up 4 bases and J gave up 0 bases, with 7 bases separating them. This CDR3 contains 14 residues. The CDR3 loop reads CSAMGDSGANVLTF. DNA for the CDR3: TGCAGTGCTATGGGGGACTCTGGGGCCAACGTCCTGACTTTC.

The sample holds a few counts of this clonotype. The chain has TRBV4-1 and TRBJ2-7, with 13 positions matching TRBD2. The CDR3 length is 17 residues. Germline CDR1 reads MGHRA; CDR2 reads YSYEKL. V gave up 0 bases and J gave up 6 bases; unmatched junction bases: 8. CDR3 amino acids: CASSQEPGTSGIREQYF. In DNA form, the CDR3 reads TGCGCCAGCAGCCAAGAACCCGGGACTAGCGGGATTCGCGAGCAGTACTTC.

The rearrangement uses TRBV4-1 and TRBJ2-5, with TRBD1 identical over 7 bases. J lost 3 bases, V lost 4 bases, and 5 bases had no gene match. CDR1 is MGHRA and CDR2 is YSYEKL in the germline V gene. This CDR3 region has 14 residues. Here the CDR3 DNA reads TGCGCCAGCAGCCGCTTCGGGACAGAAGAGACCCAGTACTTC. This codes for CASSRFGTEETQYF.

The rearrangement joins TRBV6-5 to TRBJ2-5; no clear D. The V and J ends lost 3 bases and 7 bases respectively, with 6 bases between them. This CDR3 is 11 amino acids long. Germline V gene lookup returns CDR1 MNHEY and CDR2 SVGAGI. The CDR3 loop is CASSYKGTQYF. In DNA form, the CDR3 reads TGTGCCAGCAGTTATAAGGGGACCCAGTACTTC.

This clonotype was counted at least ten times. The chain is built from TRBV3-1 and TRBJ1-1, with D tentatively TRBD1 (5 bases). CDR3 length: 14 residues. Germline V gives CDR1 LGHDT, CDR2 YNNKEL (reference sequence). Trimming stripped 2 bases from V and 0 bases from J, with 7 bases between. In DNA form, the CDR3 reads TGTGCCAGCAGCCAACGGGGGATGAACACTGAAGCTTTCTTT. This gives the protein CASSQRGMNTEAFF.

This clonotype was counted between two and nine times. The V gene is TRBV7-9, the J gene TRBJ2-1; 10 nucleotides line up with TRBD2. The CDR3 spans 15 residues. The ends lost 6 bases at V and 10 bases at J; junction bases unmatched: 12. Germline-derived CDR1 and CDR2 are SEHNR and FQNEAQ (reference sequence). Here the CDR3 reads CASSPSGSEVREQFF. CDR3 DNA: TGTGCCAGCAGTCCTAGCGGGAGTGAGGTTAGGGAGCAGTTCTTC.

A few counts support this clonotype. The gene calls are TRBV9 and TRBJ2-5, with D perhaps matching TRBD1 (6 bases). Germline V gene data show CDR1 as SGDLS and CDR2 as YYNGEE. Trimming stripped 0 bases from V and 5 bases from J, with 8 bases between. The CDR3 is made up of 13 amino acids. This CDR3 is CASSVGGGETQYF. Here the CDR3 DNA reads TGTGCCAGCAGCGTAGGAGGGGGTGAGACCCAGTACTTC.

V and J are TRBV20-1 and TRBJ1-1; D unclear. This CDR3 has 13 residues. Per germline, CDR1 DFQATT and CDR2 SNEGSKA (reference sequence). V lost 6 bases, J lost 1 base, and 12 bases lay in between. This CDR3 reads CSARRPGNTEAFF. CDR3 bases: TGCAGTGCCAGGAGGCCAGGGAACACTGAAGCTTTCTTT.

This clonotype was seen only a few times. The genes are TRBV14 and TRBJ2-2; TRBD2 matches at 10 bases. The germline CDR1 and CDR2 sequences are SGHDN and FVKESK. J lost 4 bases, V lost 4 bases, and 15 bases had no gene match. CDR3 length: 19 residues. In DNA, the CDR3 is TGTGCCAGCAGCCCTAAAATCGGGACTAGCGTAAAGAGCACCGGGGAGCTGTTTTTT. This sequence encodes CASSPKIGTSVKSTGELFF.

The V call is TRBV5-6, the J call TRBJ2-3; no reliable D call. The CDR3 spans 13 residues. The germline CDR1 and CDR2 sequences are SGHDT and YYEEEE. Trimming cost V 0 bases and J 4 bases, with 6 bases left between them. The DNA of the CDR3 is TGTGCCAGCAGCTTGGTGAACGCAGATACGCAGTATTTT. Its translation is CASSLVNADTQYF.

This rearrangement joins TRBV14 to TRBJ1-2, with D possibly being TRBD1 (6 bases). Looked up from germline, CDR1 is SGHDN and CDR2 is FVKESK. This CDR3 spans 16 amino acids. V lost 0 bases and J 3 bases, leaving 14 bases between the germline ends. The CDR3 loop reads CASSQDEGGGDYGYTF. The CDR3 DNA sequence: TGTGCCAGCAGCCAAGATGAAGGGGGAGGCGACTATGGCTACACCTTC.

This chain connects TRBV2 to TRBJ1-5; 7 bases map to TRBD1. Per germline, CDR1 SNHLY and CDR2 FYNNEI. The CDR3 sequence is 15 residues long. Unmatched junction bases numbered 4, after V lost 4 bases and J lost 1 base. CDR3 in amino acids: CASSGTGGSNQPQHF. Here the CDR3 DNA reads TGTGCCAGCAGTGGGACAGGCGGAAGCAATCAGCCCCAGCATTTT.

This clonotype appeared many times. The V gene is TRBV25-1, the J gene TRBJ2-1, with 14 positions matching TRBD2. Losses at the gene ends were 2 bases for V and 1 base for J; bases not matched to a gene: 10. The CDR3 runs to 20 residues. The germline CDR1 and CDR2 sequences are MGHDK and SYGVNS. CDR3 region: CASSENPGLAGVPSYNEQFF. The CDR3 region has the DNA TGTGCCAGCAGTGAAAATCCGGGACTAGCGGGGGTCCCATCCTACAATGAGCAGTTCTTC.

This clonotype was counted many times. The chain couples TRBV25-1 to TRBJ1-2, with D maybe TRBD1 (5 bases). Trimming removed 8 bases from V and 4 bases from J, with 14 bases in between. Germline-derived CDR1 and CDR2 are MGHDK and SYGVNS. This CDR3 comprises 13 residues. CDR3 loop: CASSSGTAYGYTF. The CDR3 coding sequence is TGTGCCAGCTCATCCGGGACTGCCTATGGCTACACCTTC.

This chain connects TRBV7-2 to TRBJ2-1; no reliable D call. Trimming removed 5 bases at V and 5 bases at J, with 16 bases between. Germline CDR1 and CDR2: SGHTA and FQGNSA. The CDR3 totals 15 residues. In DNA form, the CDR3 reads TGTGCCAGCAGCCGCCGCAATAGAATAGACAATGAGCAGTTCTTC. This translates into CASSRRNRIDNEQFF.